This passage covers 3 T cell receptor beta chains from one sample sequenced in a study of blood T cell repertoires in COVID-19. Using immunoSEQ multiplex PCR, the repertoire was profiled, and TCRdb retains in-frame clones only, with some absent. Found here are approximately 220,000 clones, approximately 90% of them singletons; the top ten hold about 2.4%. The sequenced material came from PBMCs or T cells enriched from blood (not recorded which). The receptors stem from a woman aged 25 to 45 who had recovered from COVID-19.

The chain recombines TRBV19 with TRBJ2-2, with 13 bases aligning to TRBD2. CDR1 LNHDA and CDR2 SQIVND come from the germline V gene (reference sequence). The CDR3 loop spans 16 amino acids. The J segment lost 6 bases and the V segment lost 1 base, leaving 2 bases of the junction unmatched. The CDR3 sequence is CASSIGTSGGAGELFF. For the CDR3, the DNA is TGTGCCAGTAGTATAGGCACTAGCGGGGGGGCCGGGGAGCTGTTTTTT.

The J gene is TRBJ1-2, the V gene TRBV3-1 (or the pseudogene TRBV3-2); possible D gene TRBD1, 6 bases. V was pared by 0 bases and J by 5 bases, with 13 bases between. The CDR3 covers 15 residues. In germline, CDR1 is LGHDT, CDR2 YNNKEL (reference sequence). CDR3 in DNA: TGTGCCAGCAGCCAAGAAGAGATACAGGGATATGGCTACACCTTC. It codes for CASSQEEIQGYGYTF.

This clone was counted once. This sequence joins TRBV29-1 and TRBJ2-3; TRBD1 is a possible D gene (5 bases). This CDR3 region has 14 residues. Germline V gene data show CDR1 as SQVTM and CDR2 as ANQGSEA. Trimming took 7 bases from V and 2 from J, leaving 16 bases between them. CDR3 bases: TGCAGCGCCAGACAGTCGGACCTCACAGATACGCAGTATTTT. Residues: CSARQSDLTDTQYF.